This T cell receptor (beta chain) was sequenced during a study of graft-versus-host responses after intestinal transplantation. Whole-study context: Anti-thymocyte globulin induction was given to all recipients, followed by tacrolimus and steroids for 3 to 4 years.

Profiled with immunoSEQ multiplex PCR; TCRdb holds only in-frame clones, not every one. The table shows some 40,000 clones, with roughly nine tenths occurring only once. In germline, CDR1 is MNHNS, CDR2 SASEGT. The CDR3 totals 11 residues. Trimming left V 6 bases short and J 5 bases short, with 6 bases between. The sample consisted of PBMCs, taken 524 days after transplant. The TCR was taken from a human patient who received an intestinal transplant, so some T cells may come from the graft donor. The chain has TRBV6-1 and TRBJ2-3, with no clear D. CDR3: CASSFGDTQYF. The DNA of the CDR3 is TGTGCCAGCAGCTTTGGAGATACGCAGTATTTT.